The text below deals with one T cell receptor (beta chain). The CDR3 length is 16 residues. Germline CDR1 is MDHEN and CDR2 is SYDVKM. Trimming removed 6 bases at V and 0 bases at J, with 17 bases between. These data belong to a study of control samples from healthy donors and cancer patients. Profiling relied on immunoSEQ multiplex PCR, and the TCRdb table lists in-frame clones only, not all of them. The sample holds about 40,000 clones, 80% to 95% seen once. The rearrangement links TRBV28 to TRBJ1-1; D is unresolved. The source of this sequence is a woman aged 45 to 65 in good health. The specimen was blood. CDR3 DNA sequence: TGTGCCAGCAGGACCTTCCTTCGGAGGGTGAACACTGAAGCTTTCTTT. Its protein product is CASRTFLRRVNTEAFF.